This T cell receptor beta chain was identified during a study of identical twins. Using its own MiXCR run on the 5' RACE reads, TCRdb lists one record per CDR3 protein. The data show under 800,000 distinct CDR3 sequences, around 20% seen once. This clonotype was picked up many times. The germline gives CDR1 SQVTM, CDR2 ANQGSEA. The CDR3 is 14 residues long. V was pared by 4 bases and J by 2 bases, with 6 bases of the junction left unmatched. This sample also belongs to another study, concerning T cells expressing NK-cell markers. That investigation notes: Researchers got TCR beta repertoires out of sorted CD3+CD56+NKG2C+, CD3+CD56+NKG2C- and CD3+CD56-NKG2C+ T cells.

This receptor was obtained from a young woman in good health. The chain uses TRBV29-1 and TRBJ2-7, with TRBD2 matching 9 bases. Input material: PBMCs. CDR3 protein: CSVGPSGIAYEQYF. CDR3 coding DNA: TGCAGCGTTGGTCCTAGCGGGATTGCCTACGAGCAGTACTTC.